The clone carrying this TCR beta chain showed up just a few times. One end of the junction varies from germline; a read error may be responsible. There are 15 residues in the CDR3. Germline V CDR1 and CDR2: MGHRA, YSYEKL. These data originate in a study of neurological immune-mediated disorders. As for the study in general: For the 35 or so multiple sclerosis patients, the disease was relapsing-remitting in some 31 and secondary progressive in 3.

The authors produced cDNA by 5'RACE using 10-nucleotide random UMIs. MiXCR was run by TCRdb on the 5' RACE reads, yielding one entry per CDR3 protein. Among tens of thousands of distinct CDR3 sequences listed, approximately 4% were seen once. This clonotype was sampled from a man aged 45-60 years with multiple sclerosis. Sequenced: PBMCs. The chain carries TRBV4-1 and TRBJ1-6, with 10 positions matching TRBD1. DNA of the CDR3: TGCGCCAGCAGCCAGACAGGGGGCGGCGGCTCACCCCTCAACTTT. Its translation is CASSQTGGGGSPLNF.